This T cell receptor (beta chain) originates from a study of long-term antiretroviral therapy in people with HIV. Study conclusions and caveats: Repertoire composition at all time points was dominated by clones that had expanded before ART.

Investigators performed immunoSEQ version v3.0 at survey level. The method was immunoSEQ multiplex PCR; TCRdb's version includes in-frame clones alone and lacks a portion of them. The data show some 18,000 clones, with 80% seen just once and around 4.3% held by the top ten. In regard to this clone: Its target is unknown.

V lost 0 bases and J 9 bases, leaving 9 bases between the germline ends. Germline V gene sequence: CDR1 LGHNA, CDR2 YSLEER. The CDR3 length is 13 residues. The V call is TRBV4-3, the J call TRBJ2-1; weak D call: TRBD2 (6 bases). Sample: unsorted PBMCs, taken 0.1 years before starting antiretroviral therapy. This receptor was identified in a man younger than 35 with HIV. The CDR3 DNA reads TGCGCCAGCAGCCAAGACAGACTAGTTGAGCAGTTCTTC. The encoded protein is CASSQDRLVEQFF.